This T cell receptor beta chain was profiled in a study of T cell responses to AZD1222 COVID-19 vaccine. Here immunoSEQ multiplex PCR was the method, and the copy in TCRdb shows in-frame clones only, minus some. The table lists some 97,000 clones, 87% of them singletons. Broader study findings: Recipients of AZD1222 seropositive at baseline numbered only 5 to 7.

Of note for this clone: The antigen is unknown.

The input for sequencing was peripheral blood, taken on day 0 of MenACWY control vaccination. This TCR came from an adult in good health.

As DNA, the CDR3 is TGTGCCAGTAGTCTACAGGGGGCTGGCACTGAAGCTTTCTTT. Amino acids: CASSLQGAGTEAFF. This sequence joins TRBV19 and TRBJ1-1, with 9 bases matching TRBD1. This CDR3 has 14 residues. Trimming at V came to 5 bases and at J to 4 bases, leaving 5 bases not matched to a gene. Germline lookup yields CDR1 LNHDA and CDR2 SQIVND (reference sequence). Full variable domain (rest looked up from reference TRBV19 and TRBJ1-1): DGGITQSPKYLFRKEGQNVTLSCEQNLNHDAMYWYRQDPGQGLRLIYYSQIVNDFQKGDIAEGYSVSREKKESFPLTVTSAQKNPTAFYLCASSLQGAGTEAFFGQGTRLTVV.